The T cell receptor (beta chain) described here comes from a study of blood T cell repertoires in COVID-19. Study as a whole: The United States, Italy and Spain supplied acute and convalescent COVID-19 samples. T cells, B-cell-depleted T cells, or PBMCs supplied cDNA or gDNA.

Methods used by the authors: The authors estimated nucleated cell counts from reference gene primer amplification. This table comes from immunoSEQ multiplex PCR, and its TCRdb copy is limited to in-frame clones, with some not included. V, J and clone size are those of that table, while D and trimming were read from the DNA. The top ten clones hold 16% of a sample with around 87,000 clones, 80% of them seen once. V was clipped by 4 bases and J by 1 base, with 12 bases between them. The CDR3 consists of 15 residues. Per the germline V gene, CDR1 is SGHNT and CDR2 is YYREEE (reference sequence). Specimen: peripheral blood. J is TRBJ1-5 and V is TRBV5-4; D unclear. This TCR was sampled from a human donor in a cohort sampled during active COVID-19. CDR3 sequence (DNA): TGTGCCAGCAGCATGGCGGGTATGAGCAATCAGCCCCAGCATTTT. The encoded protein is CASSMAGMSNQPQHF.